A single sample gave rise to the 31 T cell receptor beta chains below, sequenced in a study of T cell repertoires in cytomegalovirus infection. Antigens of these TCRs are unknown. TCRdb recomputed calls from the reads with MiXCR, one row per CDR3 protein. Counted here are over 100,000 distinct CDR3 sequences, roughly a tenth occurring once; the ten biggest clones make up roughly 31%. The sequencing input was PBMCs, sequenced either directly or after in vitro stimulation (not recorded which). The receptors were gathered from a human donor in good health (CMV status not recorded). Some clones in this sample may be carry-over from other donors' samples.

This clonotype was recorded many times. The chain joins TRBV7-2 to TRBJ1-2; tentative D call: TRBD1 (6 bases). This CDR3 has 16 residues. CDR1 SGHTA and CDR2 FQGNSA come from the germline V gene. The germline V and J ends were trimmed by 3 bases and 4 bases, with 18 bases remaining between them. For the CDR3, the DNA is TGTGCCAGCAGCTTGGGGACAAGGGCCTTTTCCTATGGCTACACCTTC. This gives the protein CASSLGTRAFSYGYTF.

This clonotype has a count of ten or more. In DNA form, the CDR3 reads TGTGCCAGCAGCCCTACGGGAGGGTCGGATACGCAGTATTTT. This codes for CASSPTGGSDTQYF. The chain uses TRBV25-1 and TRBJ2-3, with 8 bases identical to TRBD2. Germline V gene lookup returns CDR1 MGHDK and CDR2 SYGVNS. After removal of 6 bases from V and 6 bases from J, the junction contained 8 bases not matched to a gene. This CDR3 has 14 residues.

This clonotype has just a few counts. The V gene is TRBV5-6, the J gene TRBJ2-5; no firm D call. Germline V gene sequence: CDR1 SGHDT, CDR2 YYEEEE. This CDR3 region has 11 residues. V lost 0 bases, J lost 7 bases, and 4 bases lay in between. CDR3 coding DNA: TGTGCCAGCAGCTTGGAGGGGACCCAGTACTTC. Translating gives CASSLEGTQYF.

This clonotype was seen ten or more times. The V gene is TRBV7-2, the J gene TRBJ1-5; no definite D call. V gave up 1 base and J gave up 5 bases, with 9 bases separating them. Per germline, CDR1 SGHTA and CDR2 FQGNSA. This CDR3 is 14 amino acids long. In DNA, the CDR3 is TGTGCCAGCAGCTTAGGGTACGGCGATCAGCCCCAGCATTTT. It specifies CASSLGYGDQPQHF.

This clonotype was counted many times. The rearrangement uses TRBV7-9 and TRBJ1-4; 7 positions match TRBD1. This CDR3 has 17 amino acids. The ends lost 5 bases at V and 4 bases at J; junction bases unmatched: 13. CDR1 and CDR2 (germline): SEHNR, FQNEAQ (reference sequence). The CDR3 is CASSSSQGVSVNEKLFF. Here the CDR3 DNA reads TGTGCCAGCAGCAGTTCCCAGGGGGTCTCTGTTAATGAAAAACTGTTTTTT.

This clonotype turned up a few times. The J gene is TRBJ1-2, the V gene TRBV7-6; D might be TRBD1 (5 bases). V lost 10 bases, J lost 1 base, and 19 bases lay in between. From germline, CDR1 is SGHVS and CDR2 FNYEAQ. The CDR3 is 15 amino acids. CDR3 DNA: TGTGCCACCACGGCGTGGGGGGAGAGTAACTATGGCTACACCTTC. Translated, it gives CATTAWGESNYGYTF.

This clonotype was observed many times. V is TRBV7-8 and J is TRBJ2-5; perhaps TRBD2 as D (6 bases). Trimming cost V 5 bases and J 4 bases, with 11 bases left between them. CDR1 is SGHVS, CDR2 FQNEAQ, per germline. The CDR3 is 13 residues long. The CDR3 loop reads CASSQPAGETQYF. The CDR3 region has the DNA TGTGCCAGCAGCCAGCCAGCGGGAGAGACCCAGTACTTC.

The sample holds many counts of this clonotype. The chain combines TRBV7-2 with TRBJ2-1, with TRBD2 identical over 10 bases. V shed 5 bases, J shed 7 bases, and the junction held 8 bases outside the gene matches. The CDR3 runs 15 residues. The V gene's germline CDR1 is SGHTA and CDR2 FQGNSA. The DNA for the CDR3 is TGTGCCAGCAGCCCCCAGCGGGGGGGGGGGAATGAGCAGTTCTTC. Translating gives CASSPQRGGGNEQFF.

This clonotype was detected ten times or more. The V gene is TRBV19, the J gene TRBJ1-1; perhaps TRBD1 as D (5 bases). The CDR3 sequence is 15 residues long. Germline values: CDR1 LNHDA, CDR2 SQIVND (reference sequence). With 4 bases removed from V and 4 bases from J, the gap between germline ends came to 16 bases. CDR3 amino acids: CASSNAGWMGTEAFF. In DNA form, the CDR3 reads TGTGCCAGTAGTAACGCAGGGTGGATGGGCACTGAAGCTTTCTTT.

This clonotype was recorded many times. The CDR3 coding sequence is TGTGCCAGCAGCTTAGCTAGCGGCTTTTACGGGGAGCTGTTTTTT. It translates to CASSLASGFYGELFF. The genes are TRBV11-3 and TRBJ2-2; 7 bases agree with TRBD2. The CDR3 runs 15 residues. Germline V lookup: CDR1 SGHNT, CDR2 YENEEA. Trimming removed 1 base from V and 7 bases from J; junction bases left unmatched: 6.

CDR3 residues: CASSWDRENSPLHF. CDR3 in DNA: TGTGCCAGCAGTTGGGACAGGGAAAATTCACCCCTCCACTTT. The chain has TRBV27 and TRBJ1-6; 9 bases are a match to TRBD1. The trim removed 4 bases at V and 7 bases at J, leaving 2 bases unmatched. CDR1 is MNHEY, CDR2 SMNVEV, per germline (reference sequence). This CDR3 has 14 residues.

In this sample, this clonotype turned up a few times. The chain uses TRBV28 and TRBJ1-2; the match to TRBD1 covers 7 bases. In germline, CDR1 is MDHEN, CDR2 SYDVKM. V was clipped by 6 bases and J by 5 bases; unmatched bases: 6. This CDR3 is built from 13 residues. The CDR3 nucleotides read TGTGCCAGCAGGACCGGGACAGTTTATGGCTACACCTTC. Translated: CASRTGTVYGYTF.

This clonotype was seen ten or more times. The chain recombines TRBV7-8 with TRBJ2-3; 9 nucleotides agree with TRBD1. Germline V gives CDR1 SGHVS, CDR2 FQNEAQ. J was trimmed by 2 bases and V by 4 bases; bases with no gene match: 4. This CDR3 has 15 residues. CDR3 sequence: CASSSGQGDTDTQYF. CDR3 bases: TGTGCCAGCAGCTCGGGACAGGGCGACACAGATACGCAGTATTTT.

In its sample, this clonotype was seen many times. This rearrangement joins TRBV5-1 to TRBJ2-1, with 10 bases lining up with TRBD1. Trimming removed 3 bases from V and 6 bases from J; junction bases left unmatched: 9. Germline loops: CDR1 SGHRS, CDR2 YFSETQ. The CDR3 sequence is 16 residues long. CDR3: CASSSFETGGSNEQFF. CDR3 in DNA: TGCGCCAGCAGCTCCTTTGAGACAGGGGGCTCCAATGAGCAGTTCTTC.

The sample holds many counts of this clonotype. The chain couples TRBV6-2 or TRBV6-3 to TRBJ2-2; D is ambiguous. The length of the CDR3 is 13 residues. V was shortened by 8 bases and J by 1 base, with 8 bases between the two germline ends. Germline V gives CDR1 MNHEY, CDR2 SVGEGT. CDR3 protein: CASRPRNTGELFF. For the CDR3, the DNA is TGTGCCAGCCGACCTAGGAACACCGGGGAGCTGTTTTTT.

This chain links TRBV15 with TRBJ2-5, with 7 positions matching TRBD2. CDR3 size: 16 residues. The germline gives CDR1 LNHNV, CDR2 YYDKDF (reference sequence). Trimming removed 3 bases from V and 5 bases from J; junction bases left unmatched: 12. CDR3 sequence: CATSSLTGTKGETQYF. CDR3 DNA: TGTGCCACCAGCAGTCTCACCGGGACTAAAGGGGAGACCCAGTACTTC.

This sequence joins TRBV27 and TRBJ1-1; D not certain. CDR1 is MNHEY, CDR2 SMNVEV, per germline (reference sequence). V was shortened by 4 bases and J by 1 base, with 7 bases between the two germline ends. The CDR3 has 13 residues. Written as DNA, the CDR3 is TGTGCCAGCAGTTGGAACCAGAACACTGAAGCTTTCTTT. It encodes CASSWNQNTEAFF.

This clonotype was found a few times. This chain uses TRBV5-4 with TRBJ2-1, with D unclear. V shed 1 base and J shed 7 bases, with 6 bases lying between them. The V gene's germline CDR1 is SGHNT and CDR2 YYREEE (reference sequence). CDR3 length equals 12 residues. In DNA form, the CDR3 reads TGTGCCAGCAGCTTGAACGTAAATGAGCAGTTCTTC. Amino acids: CASSLNVNEQFF.

As for this clonotype: This is likely a read error, given that the CDR3 carries no conserved phenylalanine or tryptophan at its end. The chain is built from TRBV28 and TRBJ2-7; 8 nucleotides line up with TRBD2. The CDR3 totals 15 residues. CDR1 is MDHEN and CDR2 is SYDVKM in the germline V gene. J was trimmed by 7 bases and V by 5 bases; bases with no gene match: 13. The CDR3 reads CASSRGTSWGPEQYL. DNA of the CDR3: TGTGCCAGCAGTAGGGGGACTAGTTGGGGACCTGAGCAGTACTTA.

The chain links TRBV27 to TRBJ1-1; D is ambiguous. Germline CDR1 MNHEY, CDR2 SMNVEV (reference sequence). Between the trimmed V and J ends, which lost 3 bases and 5 bases, there was a span of 13 bases. The CDR3 consists of 14 residues. In nucleotides, the CDR3 is TGTGCCAGCAGTTTTCGTGGGGAAGGGACTGAAGCTTTCTTT. As protein: CASSFRGEGTEAFF.

In its sample, this clonotype was seen many times. The CDR3: CASSTQGGMTGANVLTF. CDR3 in DNA: TGTGCCAGCAGCACCCAGGGGGGAATGACTGGGGCCAACGTCCTGACTTTC. The V gene is TRBV7-2, the J gene TRBJ2-6; the D gene is possibly TRBD1 (7 bases). CDR3 size: 17 residues. The V and J ends lost 5 bases and 2 bases respectively, with 16 bases between them. The germline V gene has CDR1 SGHTA and CDR2 FQGNSA.

This clonotype was found many times. The chain recombines TRBV19 with TRBJ2-3; 13 nucleotides agree with TRBD2. V shed 8 bases, J shed 7 bases, and the junction held 18 bases outside the gene matches. This CDR3 comprises 18 residues. CDR1 LNHDA and CDR2 SQIVND come from the germline V gene (reference sequence). The CDR3 DNA is TGTGCCAGTTCCAACCGTGGGACTAGCGGGGCGCGGTATAATACGCAGTATTTT. It translates to CASSNRGTSGARYNTQYF.

The table lists this clonotype with many counts. The chain employs TRBV19 and TRBJ2-1; 8 bases line up with TRBD2. There are 16 residues in the CDR3. With V trimmed by 6 bases and J by 0 bases, 7 bases remained unmatched. Germline V gene lookup returns CDR1 LNHDA and CDR2 SQIVND (reference sequence). The CDR3 spells CASRISLAGSYNEQFF. CDR3 nucleotide sequence: TGTGCCAGTAGGATTTCCCTAGCGGGCTCCTACAATGAGCAGTTCTTC.

The sample holds a few counts of this clonotype. This rearrangement joins TRBV9 to TRBJ1-2, with 10 bases lining up with TRBD1. The germline V gene has CDR1 SGDLS and CDR2 YYNGEE. There are 15 residues in the CDR3. J gave up 3 bases and V 4 bases, and 6 bases lay outside the gene matches. The DNA for the CDR3 is TGTGCCAGCAGCCTCCGGGACAGGGGCGACTATGGCTACACCTTC. Protein sequence: CASSLRDRGDYGYTF.

This clonotype was seen ten or more times. The gene calls are TRBV6-2 or TRBV6-3 and TRBJ2-1, with 7 bases that match TRBD1. CDR3 size: 14 residues. The J segment lost 7 bases and the V segment lost 5 bases, leaving 8 bases of the junction unmatched. Germline CDR1 is MNHEY and CDR2 is SVGEGT. The CDR3 sequence: CASSKTGVGNEQFF. CDR3 in DNA: TGTGCCAGCAGTAAAACAGGGGTGGGGAATGAGCAGTTCTTC.

The chain couples TRBV19 to TRBJ1-1, with 7 bases matching TRBD1. CDR3 length equals 13 residues. Per the germline V gene, CDR1 is LNHDA and CDR2 is SQIVND (reference sequence). V lost 5 bases to trimming and J lost 6 bases; unmatched junction nucleotides: 6. The CDR3 loop is CASSSRQGAEAFF. The CDR3 DNA is TGTGCCAGTAGTTCCCGACAGGGAGCTGAAGCTTTCTTT. The variable domain in full, completed from reference TRBV19 and TRBJ1-1, reads DGGITQSPKYLFRKEGQNVTLSCEQNLNHDAMYWYRQDPGQGLRLIYYSQIVNDFQKGDIAEGYSVSREKKESFPLTVTSAQKNPTAFYLCASSSRQGAEAFFGQGTRLTVV.

This clonotype has only a few counts. A junction end diverges from the germline sequence, so it may reflect a read error. This chain links TRBV7-6 with TRBJ2-5; the match to TRBD2 covers 9 bases. CDR3 length: 15 residues. Germline assignment: CDR1 SGHVS and CDR2 FNYEAQ. CDR3: CASSLARGGQETQYF. The CDR3 nucleotides are TGTGCTAGCAGCTTAGCGCGGGGGGGGCAAGAGACCCAGTACTTC.

There are a few counts of this clonotype. The genes are TRBV9 and TRBJ2-1; no definite D call. The CDR3 length is 18 residues. CDR1 is SGDLS, CDR2 YYNGEE, per germline. V lost 0 bases and J 7 bases, leaving 23 bases between the germline ends. CDR3: CASSVGLEQPGFGNEQFF. The CDR3 DNA follows: TGTGCCAGCAGCGTAGGACTCGAGCAACCTGGGTTCGGGAATGAGCAGTTCTTC.

This clonotype has ten or more counts. The chain recombines TRBV7-9 with TRBJ2-7, with D tentatively TRBD2 (5 bases). The CDR3 covers 14 residues. In germline, CDR1 is SEHNR, CDR2 FQNEAQ (reference sequence). The V gene lost 2 bases and the J gene lost 3 bases, with 11 bases spanning the gap. In nucleotides, the CDR3 is TGTGCCAGCAGCTTATATGACGGACTCTACGAGCAGTACTTC. Translating it yields CASSLYDGLYEQYF.

This clonotype was recorded a few times. The chain couples TRBV28 to TRBJ1-5; 9 nucleotides match TRBD1. Germline V gives CDR1 MDHEN, CDR2 SYDVKM. This CDR3 comprises 16 residues. The ends lost 4 bases at V and 1 base at J; junction bases unmatched: 5. The CDR3 is CASSSPDRGSNQPQHF. CDR3 coding DNA: TGTGCCAGCAGTTCCCCGGACAGGGGAAGCAATCAGCCCCAGCATTTT.

V usage is TRBV4-3 and J usage is TRBJ2-7; 10 bases are shared with TRBD1. After removal of 1 base from V and 5 bases from J, the junction contained 11 bases not matched to a gene. Germline V gene sequence: CDR1 LGHNA, CDR2 YSLEER. The CDR3 runs to 17 residues. CDR3 DNA sequence: TGCGCCAGCAGCCAAGCCTATTCCGCCGGGACAGGGGACGAGCAGTACTTC. Its translation: CASSQAYSAGTGDEQYF.